Within the sample, the clone carrying this TCR beta chain is medium-sized. Its cognate antigen is unknown. With the library built for alpha chains, this beta chain is off target and its frequency is not meaningful. Time point noted: sample taken at primary tumor resection. Whole RNA, which was extracted from tumor, nontumor lung tissue or frozen PBMC, was sequenced without any cell sorting. TCRdb used MiXCR to reprocess the 5' RACE reads, holding one entry per CDR3 protein. Of 3,500 to 4,000 distinct CDR3 sequences listed, about 7% are singletons. This entry is derived from a study of spatial heterogeneity in lung cancer. Study in general: Beta-chain sequences consistently outnumbered alpha-chain sequences in detection. Tumor-region TCR transcript counts correlated strongly with a T cell module score from matched bulk RNA-seq. As counted in raw reads, each unique TCR and UMI combination appeared more than ten times on average. Study-level results: Tumoral mutation counts were tracked by counts of expanded intratumoral alpha and beta TCRs.

Germline CDR1 SQVTM, CDR2 ANQGSEA. The germline V and J ends were trimmed by 3 bases and 0 bases, with 20 bases remaining between them. The length of the CDR3 is 17 residues. The material was lung tumor tissue, obtained at surgery. This clonotype was obtained from a male donor with early-stage non-small cell lung cancer. The V call is TRBV29-1, the J call TRBJ1-1; no clear D. The CDR3 here is CSVESGNVFGVNTEAFF. The CDR3 region has the DNA TGCAGCGTTGAGTCCGGGAATGTGTTTGGGGTGAACACTGAAGCTTTCTTT.